Each of the 29 T cell receptor beta chains below was sequenced from the same sample in a study of cytomegalovirus exposure and HLA in healthy donors. Vbeta (60) and Jbeta (13) primers were used in the PCR. Only in-frame clones appear in the TCRdb table, and some are missing; sequencing was by immunoSEQ multiplex PCR. The sample shows about 170,000 clones, around 83% of them seen only once. The specimen was PBMCs. All receptors come from a girl aged 2-9 years in good health and CMV-seropositive.

This clone was detected only a few times. The chain uses TRBV20-1 and TRBJ1-1, with D possibly matching TRBD1 (6 bases). The CDR3 extends over 11 amino acids. V was trimmed by 4 bases and J by 7 bases, leaving 10 bases between them. Germline CDR1 and CDR2: DFQATT and SNEGSKA (reference sequence). The CDR3 loop is CSANPDSEAFF. In DNA, the CDR3 is TGCAGTGCTAATCCGGACAGTGAAGCTTTCTTT.

The chain uses TRBV10-3 and TRBJ2-1; 9 nucleotides line up with TRBD2. The germline gives CDR1 ENHRY, CDR2 SYGVKD. J gave up 7 bases and V 4 bases, and 8 bases lay outside the gene matches. This CDR3 region has 15 residues. Here the CDR3 DNA reads TGTGCCATCAGTGCGCGGGAGGGAGGAGAGAATGAGCAGTTCTTC. As protein: CAISAREGGENEQFF.

The chain recombines TRBV30 with TRBJ2-4; D ambiguous. The CDR3 contains 12 residues. Germline CDR1 is GTSNPN and CDR2 is SVGIG (reference sequence). The ends were cut back, 0 bases at V and 8 bases at J, with 8 bases in the middle. The CDR3 protein is CAWSVTRDIQYF. In DNA form, the CDR3 reads TGTGCCTGGAGTGTAACCCGGGACATTCAGTACTTC.

The chain joins TRBV2 to TRBJ1-5; a weak D match, TRBD1 (5 bases). This CDR3 contains 15 residues. The V end was cut by 6 bases, the J end by 4 bases, with 16 bases between. Germline values: CDR1 SNHLY, CDR2 FYNNEI. CDR3 nucleotides: TGTGCCAGCAGCATGCAGGGTGGAGGGAATCAGCCCCAGCATTTT. This gives the protein CASSMQGGGNQPQHF. Full variable domain (missing parts from reference TRBV2 and TRBJ1-5): EPEVTQTPSHQVTQMGQEVILRCVPISNHLYFYWYRQILGQKVEFLVSFYNNEISEKSEIFDDQFSVERPDGSNFTLKIRSTKLEDSAMYFCASSMQGGGNQPQHFGDGTRLSIL.

The V and J genes are TRBV29-1 and TRBJ1-5, with 7 bases that match TRBD1. V shed 6 bases and J 0 bases; nucleotides not matched to a gene: 5. CDR3 length equals 14 residues. CDR1 is SQVTM, CDR2 ANQGSEA, per germline. The CDR3 DNA reads TGCAGCGTCATTGACAGGGATAGCAATCAGCCCCAGCATTTT. It specifies CSVIDRDSNQPQHF.

The CDR3 sequence: CASSLGPSGRSRGNEQFF. CDR3 DNA: TGCGCCAGCAGCTTGGGTCCTAGCGGGAGGAGCCGTGGAAATGAGCAGTTCTTC. The rearrangement joins TRBV5-1 to TRBJ2-1, with TRBD2 identical over 11 bases. Germline CDR1 SGHRS, CDR2 YFSETQ. The CDR3 sequence is 18 residues long. With V trimmed by 0 bases and J by 7 bases, 12 bases remained unmatched.

This chain uses TRBV19 with TRBJ2-2; TRBD1 agrees at 10 bases. In germline, CDR1 is LNHDA, CDR2 SQIVND (reference sequence). The V gene end was trimmed by 7 bases and the J gene end by 5 bases; junction bases not matched to a gene: 13. The CDR3 length is 17 residues. As DNA, the CDR3 is TGTGCCAGTACCCACCCCCGACAGGGGGCATGGACCGGGGAGCTGTTTTTT. Translating gives CASTHPRQGAWTGELFF.

The chain couples TRBV5-1 to TRBJ2-7; D not resolved. Germline lookup yields CDR1 SGHRS and CDR2 YFSETQ. The CDR3 consists of 13 residues. V lost 0 bases to trimming and J lost 5 bases, with 9 bases between them. Here the CDR3 reads CASSLGPKNEQYF. DNA of the CDR3: TGCGCCAGCAGCTTGGGCCCTAAGAACGAGCAGTACTTC. Combining the CDR3 with reference TRBV5-1 and TRBJ2-7 gives the whole variable domain KAGVTQTPRYLIKTRGQQVTLSCSPISGHRSVSWYQQTPGQGLQFLFEYFSETQRNKGNFPGRFSGRQFSNSRSEMNVSTLELGDSALYLCASSLGPKNEQYFGPGTRLTVT.

This clone has only one observation. The V call is TRBV19, the J call TRBJ1-2; D not resolved. CDR3 length: 13 amino acids. The V and J ends lost 3 bases and 2 bases respectively, with 7 bases between them. Germline V gene sequence: CDR1 LNHDA, CDR2 SQIVND (reference sequence). The DNA for the CDR3 is TGTGCCAGTAGTATCAGGTTAAACTATGGCTACACCTTC. This encodes CASSIRLNYGYTF.

The chain has TRBV28 and TRBJ2-7; no clear D gene. Germline CDR1 MDHEN, CDR2 SYDVKM. V dropped 2 bases and J dropped 3 bases, with 11 bases sitting between them. CDR3 length: 14 amino acids. The CDR3 loop is CASSLGPEGYEQYF. CDR3 nucleotide sequence: TGTGCCAGCAGTTTAGGGCCAGAAGGCTACGAGCAGTACTTC.

The CDR3 loop reads CASIVRLSSYEQYF. The CDR3 DNA follows: TGCGCCAGCATCGTCCGGTTGAGCTCCTACGAGCAGTACTTC. This chain uses TRBV4-1 with TRBJ2-5; unclear D gene. Judging by the DNA end, TRBJ2-7 fits better; the J call may be wrong. Germline CDR1 is MGHRA and CDR2 is YSYEKL. CDR3 size: 14 residues.

This chain links TRBV4-2 with TRBJ2-7, with 16 bases aligning to TRBD2. J lost 5 bases, V lost 0 bases, and 4 bases had no gene match. The germline gives CDR1 LGHNA, CDR2 YNFKEQ. This CDR3 region has 17 residues. The CDR3 sequence is CASSQDQGTSGRDEQYF. The CDR3 DNA reads TGTGCCAGCAGCCAAGATCAGGGGACTAGCGGGAGGGACGAGCAGTACTTC.

The genes are TRBV4-2 and TRBJ2-3; the D gene is possibly TRBD1 (5 bases). The CDR3 contains 15 residues. Trimming took off 4 bases at V and 2 bases at J, with 13 bases between the two ends. CDR1 and CDR2 from the germline V gene are LGHNA and YNFKEQ. CDR3 amino acids: CASSPPGLNTDTQYF. CDR3 nucleotides: TGTGCCAGCAGCCCCCCAGGGCTAAACACAGATACGCAGTATTTT.

The chain uses TRBV28 and TRBJ1-2; 8 nucleotides line up with TRBD1. The CDR3 loop spans 17 amino acids. J lost 3 bases, V lost 5 bases, and 14 bases had no gene match. From germline, CDR1 is MDHEN and CDR2 SYDVKM. The CDR3 loop is CASSPRNPGQGDYGYTF. As DNA, the CDR3 is TGTGCCAGCAGTCCCCGGAATCCAGGACAGGGAGACTATGGCTACACCTTC.

The J gene is TRBJ1-4, the V gene TRBV28; TRBD1 matches 10 bases. The germline V gene encodes CDR1 MDHEN and CDR2 SYDVKM. The trim removed 3 bases at V and 7 bases at J, leaving 5 bases unmatched. The CDR3 runs to 15 residues. This CDR3 reads CASSLVTGGGEKLFF. The CDR3 DNA follows: TGTGCCAGCAGTTTGGTGACAGGGGGCGGTGAAAAACTGTTTTTT.

As DNA, the CDR3 is TGTGCCAGCAAGAGGGGACTAGACGAGACCCAGTACTTC. Protein product: CASKRGLDETQYF. The rearrangement uses TRBV6-6 and TRBJ2-5; 8 nucleotides agree with TRBD2. In germline, CDR1 is MNHNY, CDR2 SVGAGI (reference sequence). The CDR3 has 13 amino acids. V gave up 7 bases and J gave up 5 bases; unmatched junction bases: 6.

The genes are TRBV6-1 and TRBJ2-1, with a weak D call TRBD2 (5 bases). The CDR3 covers 20 residues. The V end was cut by 0 bases, the J end by 6 bases, with 27 bases between. CDR1 MNHNS and CDR2 SASEGT come from the germline V gene. The CDR3 bases are TGTGCCAGCAGTGAAGCGCTGGCCGGGGTCAGAAGGAAGGCGCTCAATGAGCAGTTCTTC. The encoded protein is CASSEALAGVRRKALNEQFF.

In its sample, this clone was seen a few times. V and J are TRBV30 and TRBJ1-3; D is ambiguous. Germline CDR1 GTSNPN, CDR2 SVGIG (reference sequence). V was cut by 4 bases and J by 9 bases, with 7 bases left in between. CDR3 size: 10 residues. CDR3 nucleotides: TGTGCCTGGAAGGAGGGCACCATATATTTT. It specifies CAWKEGTIYF.

The J gene is TRBJ2-5, the V gene TRBV7-9; a weak D match, TRBD2 (6 bases). Trimming shortened V by 5 bases and J by 5 bases, and 12 bases separated the two germline ends. CDR1 is SEHNR, CDR2 FQNEAQ, per germline (reference sequence). The CDR3 is 13 amino acids. The CDR3: CASSLAGFETQYF. CDR3 DNA sequence: TGTGCCAGCAGCCTCGCGGGATTTGAGACCCAGTACTTC.

The chain couples TRBV5-1 to TRBJ1-3, with D unresolved. Germline lookup yields CDR1 SGHRS and CDR2 YFSETQ. The CDR3 contains 11 residues. Trimming stripped 4 bases from V and 4 bases from J, with 3 bases between. The CDR3 DNA follows: TGCGCCAGCAGCCAGGGAAACACCATATATTTT. Its translation is CASSQGNTIYF.

This chain joins TRBV5-5 and TRBJ2-3; tentative D call: TRBD2 (6 bases). This CDR3 has 11 amino acids. Trimming stripped 4 bases from V and 6 bases from J, with 6 bases between. The germline V gene has CDR1 SGHKS and CDR2 YYEKEE (reference sequence). Written as DNA, the CDR3 is TGTGCCAGCAGCCGGGGGGATACGCAGTATTTT. Translated: CASSRGDTQYF.

The chain joins TRBV5-1 to TRBJ2-1; 13 nucleotides align to TRBD2. This CDR3 has 16 amino acids. V lost 7 bases, J lost 6 bases, and 10 bases stayed unmatched. Germline CDR1 SGHRS, CDR2 YFSETQ. CDR3: CASSRTSGSIPNEQFF. CDR3 DNA sequence: TGCGCCAGCTCCCGGACTAGCGGGAGTATACCCAATGAGCAGTTCTTC.

This clone has just one count. The V gene is TRBV9, the J gene TRBJ2-5; 7 bases map to TRBD2. This CDR3 has 16 amino acids. Germline CDR1 and CDR2: SGDLS and YYNGEE. Losses at the gene ends were 0 bases for V and 3 bases for J; bases not matched to a gene: 8. CDR3 DNA sequence: TGTGCCAGCAGCGTAGCTGTCCTAGCGGCCGAAGAGACCCAGTACTTC. The encoded protein is CASSVAVLAAEETQYF.

V and J are TRBV5-6 and TRBJ1-5; D is ambiguous. V lost 1 base and J lost 6, with 5 bases in between. This CDR3 spans 12 amino acids. Germline V gene lookup returns CDR1 SGHDT and CDR2 YYEEEE. As DNA, the CDR3 is TGTGCCAGCAGCTTGTACTCTCAGCCCCAGCATTTT. It encodes CASSLYSQPQHF.

This clone was detected only a few times. The V and J genes are TRBV7-2 and TRBJ2-5, with D uncertain. This CDR3 is built from 12 residues. V lost 1 base, J lost 4 bases, and 4 bases lay in between. Germline V gene data show CDR1 as SGHTA and CDR2 as FQGNSA. This CDR3 is CASSLVRETQYF. The CDR3 coding sequence is TGTGCCAGCAGCTTAGTGCGAGAGACCCAGTACTTC.

The chain joins TRBV30 to TRBJ1-1; no clear D gene. Germline loops: CDR1 GTSNPN, CDR2 SVGIG (reference sequence). This CDR3 has 12 amino acids. Trimming stripped 3 bases from V and 5 bases from J, with 10 bases between. CDR3 sequence: CAWRGGRTEAFF. In DNA, the CDR3 is TGTGCCTGGAGGGGCGGGCGGACTGAAGCTTTCTTT.

This chain connects TRBV4-2 to TRBJ2-5; TRBD2 agrees at 10 bases. The CDR3 totals 17 residues. Trimming cost V 3 bases and J 8 bases; bases outside gene matches: 15. Germline CDR1 reads LGHNA; CDR2 reads YNFKEQ. CDR3 in amino acids: CASSQETSGAVGGTQYF. The CDR3 DNA is TGTGCCAGCAGCCAGGAAACTAGCGGGGCGGTCGGGGGAACCCAGTACTTC.

The V and J genes are TRBV30 and TRBJ2-3; the D is unclear. CDR3 length equals 13 residues. Germline V CDR1 and CDR2: GTSNPN, SVGIG (reference sequence). V was cut by 0 bases and J by 4 bases, with 8 bases left in between. The CDR3 DNA follows: TGTGCCTGGAGTGTACGGCAGGCAGATACGCAGTATTTT. It encodes CAWSVRQADTQYF.

CDR3 amino acids: CASSLINRGSGNTIYF. The CDR3 bases are TGTGCCAGCAGCTTAATTAACAGGGGCTCTGGAAACACCATATATTTT. The J gene is TRBJ1-3, the V gene TRBV7-9; TRBD1 aligns across 7 bases. Per the germline V gene, CDR1 is SEHNR and CDR2 is FQNEAQ (reference sequence). V lost 2 bases to trimming and J lost 0 bases; unmatched junction nucleotides: 4. The CDR3 spans 16 residues.